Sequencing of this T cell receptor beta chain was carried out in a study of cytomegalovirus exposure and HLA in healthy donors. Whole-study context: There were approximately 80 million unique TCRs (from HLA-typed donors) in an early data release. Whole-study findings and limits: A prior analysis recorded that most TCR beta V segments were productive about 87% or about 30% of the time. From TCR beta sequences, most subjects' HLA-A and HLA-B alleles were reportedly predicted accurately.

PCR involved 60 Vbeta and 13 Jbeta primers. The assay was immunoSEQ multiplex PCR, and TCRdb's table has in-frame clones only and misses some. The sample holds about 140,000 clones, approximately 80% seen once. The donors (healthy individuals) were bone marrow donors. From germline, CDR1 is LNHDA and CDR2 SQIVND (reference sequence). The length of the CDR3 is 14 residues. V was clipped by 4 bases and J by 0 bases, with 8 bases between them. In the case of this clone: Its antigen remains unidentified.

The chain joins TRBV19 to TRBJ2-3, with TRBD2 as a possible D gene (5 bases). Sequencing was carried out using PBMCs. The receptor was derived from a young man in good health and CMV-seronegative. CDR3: CASSKTKSTDTQYF. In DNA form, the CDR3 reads TGTGCCAGTAGTAAGACTAAGAGCACAGATACGCAGTATTTT.